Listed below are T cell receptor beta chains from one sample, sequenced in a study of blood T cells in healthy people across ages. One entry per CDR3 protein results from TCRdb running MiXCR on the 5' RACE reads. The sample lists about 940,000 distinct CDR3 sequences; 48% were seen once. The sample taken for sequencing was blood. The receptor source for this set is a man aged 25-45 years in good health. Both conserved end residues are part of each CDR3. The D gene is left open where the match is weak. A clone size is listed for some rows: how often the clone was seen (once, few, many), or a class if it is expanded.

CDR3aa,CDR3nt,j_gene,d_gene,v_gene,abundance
CASSFSGGFGNEQFF,TGTGCCAGCAGCTTTAGCGGGGGGTTCGGGAATGAGCAGTTCTTC,TRBJ2-1,TRBD2,TRBV7-2,NA
CASSQDPGVGVNEQFF,TGCGCCAGCAGCCAAGATCCAGGGGTGGGAGTCAATGAGCAGTTCTTC,TRBJ2-1,NA,TRBV4-1,many
CASSLGGRINEQFF,TGTGCCAGCTCCCTCGGGGGGCGTATCAATGAGCAGTTCTTC,TRBJ2-1,NA,TRBV6-2/TRBV6-3,NA
CASSLTPGREQTQYF,TGTGCCAGCAGTTTAACCCCCGGGAGGGAACAGACCCAGTACTTC,TRBJ2-5,TRBD2,TRBV27,NA
CSVRNTGELFF,TGCAGCGTAAGGAACACCGGGGAGCTGTTTTTT,TRBJ2-2,NA,TRBV29-1,NA
CASSRTGGVDGHTF,TGTGCCAGCAGTCGTACAGGGGGCGTTGATGGCCACACCTTC,TRBJ1-2,TRBD1,TRBV2,NA
CASSSGSSDYNEQFF,TGTGCCAGCAGTTCAGGGTCATCGGACTACAATGAGCAGTTCTTC,TRBJ2-1,NA,TRBV12-3/TRBV12-4,few
CSAGDLVEVQETQYF,TGCAGTGCTGGAGATTTAGTGGAGGTTCAAGAGACCCAGTACTTC,TRBJ2-5,NA,TRBV20-1,NA
CSASGTQPAYEQYF,TGCAGTGCTAGCGGGACACAACCTGCCTACGAGCAGTACTTC,TRBJ2-7,NA,TRBV20-1,NA
CASSFTGVNTEAFF,TGTGCCAGCAGCTTCACAGGGGTGAACACTGAAGCTTTCTTT,TRBJ1-1,TRBD1,TRBV7-9,few
CASSVALSGGETQYF,TGTGCCAGCAGCGTAGCTTTAAGCGGGGGAGAGACCCAGTACTTC,TRBJ2-5,TRBD2,TRBV9,NA
CASSVGTSGGTDTQYF,TGTGCCAGCAGCGTAGGGACTAGCGGGGGGACAGATACGCAGTATTTT,TRBJ2-3,TRBD2,TRBV9,few
CASSATGLTQYF,TGTGCCAGCAGTGCTACAGGGCTAACGCAGTATTTT,TRBJ2-3,NA,TRBV25-1,few
CASSLGASFTDTQYF,TGTGCCAGCAGCTTGGGGGCCAGCTTCACAGATACGCAGTATTTT,TRBJ2-3,NA,TRBV5-6,NA
CSGGQSSSYEQYF,TGCAGTGGAGGACAATCGAGCTCCTACGAGCAGTACTTC,TRBJ2-7,NA,TRBV20-1,NA
CASISTGTSYEQYF,TGTGCCAGCATCTCGACAGGAACCTCCTACGAGCAGTACTTC,TRBJ2-7,NA,TRBV2,NA
CASSYSRGSRGEQFF,TGTGCCAGCAGTTACTCGAGAGGGTCGCGGGGTGAGCAGTTCTTC,TRBJ2-1,NA,TRBV6-5,many
CASSETGMAETQYF,TGTGCCAGCAGCGAGACAGGGATGGCAGAGACCCAGTACTTC,TRBJ2-5,TRBD1,TRBV12-3/TRBV12-4,NA
CSASRGGCQETQYF,TGCAGTGCTAGTAGGGGGGGCTGCCAAGAGACCCAGTACTTC,TRBJ2-5,NA,TRBV20-1,NA
CASSLPGTGGNEQFF,TGTGCCAGCAGCTTACCGGGGACAGGGGGGAATGAGCAGTTCTTC,TRBJ2-1,TRBD1,TRBV12-3/TRBV12-4,NA
CASSYASPTSYEQYF,TGTGCCAGCAGTTACGCTTCCCCCACTTCGTACGAGCAGTACTTC,TRBJ2-7,NA,TRBV6-2/TRBV6-3,NA
CSVVPRDRTDTQYF,TGCAGCGTTGTCCCGCGGGACCGCACAGATACGCAGTATTTT,TRBJ2-3,NA,TRBV29-1,few
CASSLVGLAGGNEQFF,TGTGCCAGCAGCTTAGTCGGTCTAGCGGGGGGCAATGAGCAGTTCTTC,TRBJ2-1,TRBD2,TRBV13,NA
CASSEVARGRDTQYF,TGTGCCAGCAGTGAAGTTGCCAGGGGGCGGGATACGCAGTATTTT,TRBJ2-3,TRBD1,TRBV2,few